This T cell receptor (beta chain) is drawn from a study of blood T cell repertoires in COVID-19. Using immunoSEQ multiplex PCR, the repertoire was profiled, and TCRdb retains in-frame clones only, with some absent. This table has 64,000 or so clones, around 85% appearing once. Germline assignment: CDR1 ENHRY and CDR2 SYGVKD. Between the trimmed V and J ends, which lost 3 bases and 4 bases, there was a span of 9 bases. This CDR3 comprises 13 residues. The sequence was obtained from a man aged 40-50 years with acute or convalescent COVID-19. Material: peripheral blood. This chain connects TRBV10-3 to TRBJ1-2; D call uncertain. The CDR3 is CAISDRGSYGYTF. CDR3 nucleotide sequence: TGTGCCATCAGTGACCGGGGAAGCTATGGCTACACCTTC.